One sample yielded the 18 T cell receptor beta chains listed below, sequenced in a study of cytomegalovirus exposure and HLA in healthy donors. PCR primers comprised 60 Vbeta and 13 Jbeta primers. The assay was immunoSEQ multiplex PCR, and TCRdb's table has in-frame clones only and misses some. Counted here are some 45,000 clones, approximately 86% occurring once; the ten biggest clones make up around 8%. The sample consisted of PBMCs. The receptor set was obtained from a middle-aged woman in good health and CMV-seropositive.

The table lists this clone with a few counts. This chain links TRBV13 with TRBJ2-5; TRBD1 matches at 9 bases. Germline V gene data show CDR1 as PRHDT and CDR2 as FYEKMQ (reference sequence). The length of the CDR3 is 14 residues. J was trimmed by 5 bases and V by 5 bases; bases with no gene match: 6. CDR3 region: CASSARQGEETQYF. As DNA, the CDR3 is TGTGCCAGCAGCGCGCGACAGGGGGAGGAGACCCAGTACTTC.

This clone was counted only a few times. The rearrangement uses TRBV7-2 and TRBJ2-1; TRBD2 aligns across 9 bases. The germline V gene encodes CDR1 SGHTA and CDR2 FQGNSA. CDR3 length equals 12 residues. Germline trimming cut 6 bases from V and 10 bases from J; bases unmatched to any gene: 4. The CDR3 loop reads CASRSLAGEQFF. Written as DNA, the CDR3 is TGTGCCAGCAGATCCCTAGCGGGAGAGCAGTTCTTC.

The chain carries TRBV29-1 and TRBJ2-7, with 9 bases fitting TRBD1. The CDR3 is made up of 15 amino acids. Trimming cost V 2 bases and J 5 bases; bases outside gene matches: 10. Germline values: CDR1 SQVTM, CDR2 ANQGSEA. CDR3 sequence (DNA): TGCAGCGTTGAAACTCCGGGACAGGGTGCCAACGAGCAGTACTTC. Its translation is CSVETPGQGANEQYF.

The gene calls are TRBV5-1 and TRBJ1-5, with D possibly being TRBD1 (6 bases). With 3 bases removed from V and 4 bases from J, the gap between germline ends came to 14 bases. The CDR3 contains 15 residues. The germline CDR1 and CDR2 sequences are SGHRS and YFSETQ. The CDR3 is CASSYTSGANQPQHF. The CDR3 bases are TGCGCCAGCAGCTATACGTCAGGGGCGAATCAGCCCCAGCATTTT.

The J gene is TRBJ2-4, the V gene TRBV6-5; weak D call: TRBD1 (5 bases). There are 15 residues in the CDR3. V was shortened by 2 bases and J by 3 bases, with 11 bases between the two germline ends. Looked up from germline, CDR1 is MNHEY and CDR2 is SVGAGI. The CDR3 sequence is CASSYRQHYKNIQYF. In DNA form, the CDR3 reads TGTGCCAGCAGTTACCGACAGCACTACAAAAACATTCAGTACTTC.

The CDR3 region has the DNA TGTGCCAGCTCACCAGACAGGGTTGAAGAGACCCAGTACTTC. It is translated as CASSPDRVEETQYF. This chain joins TRBV18 and TRBJ2-5, with 7 positions matching TRBD1. There are 14 residues in the CDR3. The germline V gene has CDR1 KGHSH and CDR2 LQKENI. After removal of 2 bases from V and 3 bases from J, the junction contained 3 bases not matched to a gene.

The chain carries TRBV6-1 and TRBJ1-2, with TRBD1 matching over 10 bases. The J segment lost 7 bases and the V segment lost 6 bases, leaving 11 bases of the junction unmatched. The CDR3 is made up of 15 amino acids. Germline CDR1 and CDR2: MNHNS and SASEGT. CDR3 in amino acids: CASSHPGTGVSGYTF. The CDR3, as DNA: TGTGCCAGCAGCCATCCCGGGACAGGGGTTAGTGGCTACACCTTC.

The V gene is TRBV19, the J gene TRBJ2-7; tentative D call: TRBD1 (6 bases). This CDR3 spans 16 amino acids. The V gene's germline CDR1 is LNHDA and CDR2 SQIVND (reference sequence). The ends were cut back, 6 bases at V and 0 bases at J, with 18 bases in the middle. The CDR3 region is CASSKGTGLSSYEQYF. The DNA for the CDR3 is TGTGCCAGTAGCAAGGGTACAGGGTTGAGCTCCTACGAGCAGTACTTC.

The J gene is TRBJ1-4, the V gene TRBV10-1; D perhaps matches TRBD1 (5 bases). The CDR3 is 19 residues long. Germline lookup yields CDR1 WNHNN and CDR2 SYGVQD (reference sequence). V lost 0 bases and J lost 3, with 20 bases in between. CDR3 sequence (DNA): TGCGCCAGCAGTGAGTCCGAAGGGGCCCCCCTTGGGGCTAATGAAAAACTGTTTTTT. It translates to CASSESEGAPLGANEKLFF.

This chain joins TRBV19 and TRBJ2-1, with 7 bases that match TRBD2. From germline, CDR1 is LNHDA and CDR2 SQIVND (reference sequence). With 7 bases clipped from V and 3 bases from J, the junction kept 6 bases outside the gene matches. The CDR3 is 14 amino acids. CDR3 coding DNA: TGTGCCAGTAAAACTAGCGTAGTCTACAATGAGCAGTTCTTC. Protein sequence: CASKTSVVYNEQFF.

The chain links TRBV29-1 to TRBJ2-5, with no clear D. The DNA end is a closer match to TRBJ2-7, so the J assignment may be wrong. The length of the CDR3 is 11 residues. In germline, CDR1 is SQVTM, CDR2 ANQGSEA. CDR3 in amino acids: CSAGTSYEQYF. The CDR3 nucleotides read TGCAGCGCTGGTACCTCCTACGAGCAGTACTTC.

The gene calls are TRBV6-5 and TRBJ1-6; D is unclear. V was pared by 4 bases and J by 8 bases, with 15 bases between. CDR1 and CDR2 from the germline V gene are MNHEY and SVGAGI. CDR3 length: 15 residues. The CDR3, as DNA: TGTGCCAGCAGTTCGGCCTACGGGGTGGATTCACCCCTCCACTTT. This encodes CASSSAYGVDSPLHF.

CDR3 region: CASSYGTGAYGYTF. The CDR3, as DNA: TGTGCCAGCAGCTACGGTACAGGAGCCTATGGCTACACCTTC. The rearrangement links TRBV5-5 to TRBJ1-2, with a weak D call TRBD1 (5 bases). This CDR3 contains 14 residues. Germline V gene lookup returns CDR1 SGHKS and CDR2 YYEKEE (reference sequence). Trimming removed 3 bases from V and 4 bases from J, with 13 bases in between. The variable domain in full, with the rest retrieved from reference TRBV5-5 and TRBJ1-2, is DAGVTQSPTHLIKTRGQQVTLRCSPISGHKSVSWYQQVLGQGPQFIFQYYEKEERGRGNFPDRFSARQFPNYSSELNVNALLLGDSALYLCASSYGTGAYGYTFGSGTRLTVV.

The CDR3 protein is CASRDPRTAGANVLTF. CDR3 bases: TGCGCCAGCAGGGATCCCCGGACAGCTGGGGCCAACGTCCTGACTTTC. The V call is TRBV10-2, the J call TRBJ2-6; TRBD1 might be the D (6 bases). Germline V gene sequence: CDR1 WSHSY, CDR2 SAAADI. Trimming stripped 6 bases from V and 2 bases from J, with 14 bases between. The CDR3 runs to 16 residues.

The gene calls are TRBV5-1 and TRBJ2-3; perhaps TRBD1 as D (6 bases). The germline V gene encodes CDR1 SGHRS and CDR2 YFSETQ. The CDR3 is made up of 14 amino acids. V was clipped by 7 bases and J by 7 bases, with 19 bases between them. Here the CDR3 reads CASRTSEGEYTQYF. In DNA, the CDR3 is TGCGCCAGCCGCACCTCAGAGGGGGAGTATACGCAGTATTTT.

The V and J genes are TRBV9 and TRBJ2-5, with TRBD2 as a possible D gene (6 bases). Trimming left V 4 bases short and J 5 bases short, with 15 bases between. The CDR3 totals 14 residues. In germline, CDR1 is SGDLS, CDR2 YYNGEE. CDR3 bases: TGTGCCAGCAGCCCCACCGGGAGTAAGGAGACCCAGTACTTC. It specifies CASSPTGSKETQYF.

V is TRBV28 and J is TRBJ1-5; maybe TRBD1 (5 bases). There are 12 residues in the CDR3. V was pared by 10 bases and J by 2 bases, with 9 bases between. In germline, CDR1 is MDHEN, CDR2 SYDVKM. The CDR3 coding sequence is TGTGCCATGCAGGGTCGCAATCAGCCCCAGCATTTT. This gives the protein CAMQGRNQPQHF.

V and J are TRBV4-1 and TRBJ2-7, with 8 bases that match TRBD2. The CDR3 totals 18 residues. Germline V gene data show CDR1 as MGHRA and CDR2 as YSYEKL. The V segment lost 1 base and the J segment 3 bases; nucleotides outside the gene matches: 14. The CDR3: CASSQGALREDFGYEQYF. Here the CDR3 DNA reads TGCGCCAGCAGCCAAGGCGCCTTGCGGGAGGATTTCGGCTACGAGCAGTACTTC.